These 28 T cell receptor beta chains were sequenced from one sample in a study of cytomegalovirus exposure and HLA in healthy donors. PCR employed 60 Vbeta and 13 Jbeta primers. Here immunoSEQ multiplex PCR was the method, and the copy in TCRdb shows in-frame clones only, minus some. The profile shows 150,000 to 200,000 clones, approximately 80% of them singletons. Material for sequencing was PBMCs. The origin of the receptors is a male donor in good health and CMV-seronegative.

This sequence joins TRBV4-3 and TRBJ2-7; 12 nucleotides align to TRBD2. This CDR3 region has 16 residues. In germline, CDR1 is LGHNA, CDR2 YSLEER. V lost 1 base and J lost 2; bases outside the gene matches: 3. CDR3 in amino acids: CASSQGRTSGAYEQYF. CDR3 coding DNA: TGCGCCAGCAGCCAAGGTCGGACTAGCGGGGCCTACGAGCAGTACTTC.

This clone turned up a few times. The chain recombines TRBV5-1 with TRBJ1-1; D possibly corresponds to TRBD1 (5 bases). Trimming took off 4 bases at V and 1 base at J, with 14 bases between the two ends. This CDR3 has 15 residues. Germline V CDR1 and CDR2: SGHRS, YFSETQ. As DNA, the CDR3 is TGCGCCAGCAGCGAATGGGGCCTTACGAACACTGAAGCTTTCTTT. Its protein product is CASSEWGLTNTEAFF.

The chain links TRBV5-6 to TRBJ2-1; 12 bases fit TRBD2. The germline gives CDR1 SGHDT, CDR2 YYEEEE. This CDR3 has 15 amino acids. The J segment lost 4 bases and the V segment lost 4 bases, leaving 3 bases of the junction unmatched. CDR3 sequence (DNA): TGTGCCAGCAGCCCTACTAGCGGGGGGTACAATGAGCAGTTCTTC. It specifies CASSPTSGGYNEQFF.

The chain uses TRBV2 and TRBJ1-2; 7 bases map to TRBD1. The CDR3 covers 13 residues. CDR1 and CDR2 (germline): SNHLY, FYNNEI. Trimming at V came to 11 bases and at J to 7 bases, leaving 13 bases not matched to a gene. The CDR3 here is CAGQQGSGSGYTF. CDR3 in DNA: TGTGCCGGGCAACAGGGGAGTGGTAGTGGCTACACCTTC.

The chain combines TRBV30 with TRBJ2-7, with D possibly TRBD2 on 6 matching bases. The ends were cut back, 5 bases at V and 6 bases at J, with 17 bases in the middle. There are 13 residues in the CDR3. Germline V gives CDR1 GTSNPN, CDR2 SVGIG (reference sequence). The chain's CDR3 is CAWAGTVMVEQYF. CDR3 DNA: TGTGCCTGGGCCGGGACTGTTATGGTCGAGCAGTACTTC.

The chain uses TRBV5-1 and TRBJ2-3; 8 bases line up with TRBD1. Germline V gene lookup returns CDR1 SGHRS and CDR2 YFSETQ. J gave up 4 bases and V 0 bases, and 7 bases lay outside the gene matches. The CDR3 is 16 amino acids. CDR3 bases: TGCGCCAGCAGCTTGGGTAGCAGGGGGCTCGCAGATACGCAGTATTTT. Its protein product is CASSLGSRGLADTQYF.

The rearrangement links TRBV6-5 to TRBJ1-2, with TRBD1 matching over 10 bases. In germline, CDR1 is MNHEY, CDR2 SVGAGI. Germline trimming cut 4 bases from V and 4 bases from J; bases unmatched to any gene: 6. The CDR3 runs 15 residues. CDR3 region: CASSSGQGSSYGYTF. The CDR3 region has the DNA TGTGCCAGCAGTTCGGGACAGGGGTCCTCCTATGGCTACACCTTC.

The chain recombines TRBV10-3 with TRBJ2-3; weak D call: TRBD1 (6 bases). The CDR3 loop spans 15 amino acids. The germline V gene has CDR1 ENHRY and CDR2 SYGVKD. Trimming left V 9 bases short and J 5 bases short, with 21 bases between. CDR3 sequence: CAIRTRDKGRDTQYF. For the CDR3, the DNA is TGTGCCATACGGACCCGGGACAAAGGAAGAGATACGCAGTATTTT.

The rearrangement joins TRBV19 to TRBJ1-6, with D tentatively TRBD1 (5 bases). The CDR3 spans 14 residues. The V end lost 6 bases, the J end lost 5 bases, and 11 bases lay between the germline ends. From germline, CDR1 is LNHDA and CDR2 SQIVND (reference sequence). The CDR3 DNA reads TGTGCCAGTAGGCGGGACCGTAATAATTCACCCCTCCACTTT. Its translation is CASRRDRNNSPLHF.

V and J are TRBV19 and TRBJ1-5, with D hard to call. CDR3 size: 14 residues. Germline CDR1 and CDR2: LNHDA and SQIVND (reference sequence). V lost 6 bases to trimming and J lost 0 bases, with 9 bases between them. CDR3 DNA: TGTGCCAGTAGGAATGAGTATAGCAATCAGCCCCAGCATTTT. Encoded protein: CASRNEYSNQPQHF.

The chain recombines TRBV4-2 with TRBJ1-5; 7 nucleotides align to TRBD1. Germline V CDR1 and CDR2: LGHNA, YNFKEQ. This CDR3 is 15 amino acids long. Trimming removed 4 bases from V and 1 base from J; junction bases left unmatched: 4. As DNA, the CDR3 is TGTGCCAGCAGCCGACCGGGACAGAGCAATCAGCCCCAGCATTTT. This sequence encodes CASSRPGQSNQPQHF.

V usage is TRBV6-1 and J usage is TRBJ2-7; D possibly corresponds to TRBD1 (6 bases). The germline gives CDR1 MNHNS, CDR2 SASEGT. The CDR3 length is 14 residues. Between the trimmed V and J ends, which lost 6 bases and 1 base, there was a span of 13 bases. DNA for the CDR3: TGTGCCAGCAGAGTCCGGGACACTTCCTACGAGCAGTACTTC. It codes for CASRVRDTSYEQYF.

The genes are TRBV7-2 and TRBJ2-7, with 9 bases aligning to TRBD1. Germline CDR1 reads SGHTA; CDR2 reads FQGNSA. The CDR3 covers 14 residues. The trim removed 6 bases at V and 3 bases at J, leaving 6 bases unmatched. CDR3 bases: TGTGCCAGCAGTCGGGACAGGGAAAACTACGAGCAGTACTTC. Encoded protein: CASSRDRENYEQYF.

This sequence joins TRBV27 and TRBJ1-5; TRBD1 agrees at 9 bases. Germline CDR1 reads MNHEY; CDR2 reads SMNVEV (reference sequence). Losses at the gene ends were 6 bases for V and 11 bases for J; bases not matched to a gene: 17. CDR3 length: 16 amino acids. CDR3 sequence: CASSRVLGQGPSAQHF. The DNA of the CDR3 is TGTGCCAGCAGCCGAGTCTTGGGACAGGGTCCGTCGGCCCAGCATTTT.

This chain links TRBV5-1 with TRBJ1-1; TRBD1 matches 8 bases. J lost 9 bases, V lost 0 bases, and 7 bases had no gene match. The CDR3 consists of 14 residues. Germline V lookup: CDR1 SGHRS, CDR2 YFSETQ. This CDR3 is CASSLEGTGSQAFF. In DNA form, the CDR3 reads TGCGCCAGCAGCTTGGAAGGGACAGGTTCTCAAGCTTTCTTT.

The chain has TRBV10-1 and TRBJ1-5; the match to TRBD1 covers 8 bases. V was pared by 6 bases and J by 4 bases, with 8 bases of the junction left unmatched. Germline CDR1 is WNHNN and CDR2 is SYGVQD (reference sequence). The CDR3 extends over 15 amino acids. CDR3 sequence reads: CASSQGAGGNQPQHF. In DNA form, the CDR3 reads TGCGCCAGCAGCCAGGGGGCAGGAGGGAATCAGCCCCAGCATTTT.

This rearrangement joins TRBV6-4 to TRBJ1-3, with 7 bases matching TRBD1. V lost 6 bases, J lost 3 bases, and 5 bases stayed unmatched. Germline CDR1 is MRHNA and CDR2 is SNTAGT. This CDR3 contains 14 residues. CDR3 coding DNA: TGTGCCAGCAGGAGGGGGCTGTTTGGAAACACCATATATTTT. This translates into CASRRGLFGNTIYF.

CDR3 DNA sequence: TGCGCCAGCAGCCAAGAAGGGGGAGAAAAACTGTTTTTT. Translation: CASSQEGGEKLFF. This rearrangement joins TRBV4-3 to TRBJ1-4; D perhaps matches TRBD1 (6 bases). This CDR3 spans 13 amino acids. Germline V gives CDR1 LGHNA, CDR2 YSLEER. V dropped 0 bases and J dropped 8 bases, with 7 bases sitting between them.

This clone was observed once. The chain carries TRBV6-1 and TRBJ2-7; D is perhaps TRBD2 (6 bases). CDR3 size: 14 residues. V was pared by 8 bases and J by 5 bases, with 19 bases between. Germline CDR1 MNHNS, CDR2 SASEGT. The CDR3 coding sequence is TGTGCCAGCTGGGGACTTCTACAAATAGACGAGCAGTACTTC. It translates to CASWGLLQIDEQYF.

The V and J genes are TRBV6-5 and TRBJ2-7, with TRBD1 matching 7 bases. The germline gives CDR1 MNHEY, CDR2 SVGAGI. The CDR3 spans 15 residues. V was pared by 2 bases and J by 6 bases, with 10 bases of the junction left unmatched. The CDR3 is CASSYTERGRLEQYF. DNA for the CDR3: TGTGCCAGCAGTTACACTGAGAGGGGGCGTCTCGAGCAGTACTTC.

The gene calls are TRBV4-2 and TRBJ2-7; no clear D gene. The CDR3 is made up of 15 amino acids. Trimming removed 0 bases from V and 1 base from J, with 10 bases in between. In germline, CDR1 is LGHNA, CDR2 YNFKEQ. The CDR3 nucleotides are TGTGCCAGCAGCCAAGACGTGTCAGGATCCTACGAGCAGTACTTC. Translated: CASSQDVSGSYEQYF.

The CDR3 loop is CASSPGAGNEQFF. CDR3 nucleotides: TGTGCCAGCAGCCCCGGTGCCGGCAATGAGCAGTTCTTC. This chain connects TRBV11-3 to TRBJ2-1; D gene ambiguous. With 5 bases removed from V and 6 bases from J, the gap between germline ends came to 11 bases. Looked up from germline, CDR1 is SGHNT and CDR2 is YENEEA. There are 13 residues in the CDR3.

The V call is TRBV7-9, the J call TRBJ2-1; unclear D gene. Germline CDR1 is SEHNR and CDR2 is FQNEAQ (reference sequence). The CDR3 consists of 15 residues. Between the trimmed V and J ends, which lost 0 bases and 4 bases, there was a span of 10 bases. The CDR3 region is CASSLASAAYNEQFF. The DNA of the CDR3 is TGTGCCAGCAGCTTAGCTTCCGCTGCGTACAATGAGCAGTTCTTC.

This chain joins TRBV4-3 and TRBJ1-5, with D possibly being TRBD1 (6 bases). This CDR3 has 15 amino acids. The germline CDR1 and CDR2 sequences are LGHNA and YSLEER. V shed 1 base and J shed 6 bases, with 13 bases lying between them. CDR3 loop: CASSQVSRGGQPQHF. Written as DNA, the CDR3 is TGCGCCAGCAGCCAAGTATCCAGAGGGGGTCAGCCCCAGCATTTT.

This clone was found once. The chain has TRBV28 and TRBJ2-7; 7 positions agree with TRBD1. Trimming cost V 5 bases and J 4 bases; bases outside gene matches: 8. CDR3 length: 14 amino acids. Germline V CDR1 and CDR2: MDHEN, SYDVKM. The CDR3 loop reads CASSTTGLGYEQYF. CDR3 bases: TGTGCCAGCAGTACGACAGGGCTCGGGTACGAGCAGTACTTC.

The chain has TRBV29-1 and TRBJ2-1, with D uncertain. V was trimmed by 2 bases and J by 8 bases, leaving 10 bases between them. Germline V CDR1 and CDR2: SQVTM, ANQGSEA. This CDR3 contains 12 residues. The CDR3 loop is CSVELQIDEQFF. The DNA of the CDR3 is TGCAGCGTTGAACTCCAGATTGATGAGCAGTTCTTC.

This clone was counted between two and nine times. The CDR3 protein is CASSTRVYEQYF. CDR3 nucleotides: TGTGCCAGCTCGACCAGGGTCTACGAGCAGTACTTC. V gene TRBV7-6 combines with J gene TRBJ2-7; possibly TRBD1 for D (5 bases). Trimming pared 8 bases from V and 3 bases from J, leaving 11 bases between. The germline V gene has CDR1 SGHVS and CDR2 FNYEAQ. The CDR3 consists of 12 residues.

The chain links TRBV5-4 to TRBJ2-7, with TRBD2 matching 8 bases. Germline CDR1 is SGHNT and CDR2 is YYREEE (reference sequence). V was clipped by 0 bases and J by 1 base; unmatched bases: 3. The CDR3 spans 15 residues. The CDR3, as DNA: TGTGCCAGCAGCTTGGGCGGGGGGCGTTCCTACGAGCAGTACTTC. It is translated as CASSLGGGRSYEQYF.